The sequence of this TCR beta chain was determined in a study of Tregs in tolerant kidney transplant recipients. General study points: The small number of patients limits these findings pending further validation. Biological reproducibility was not directly addressed, but technical replication error appeared minimal.

Trimming at V came to 5 bases and at J to 8 bases, leaving 5 bases not matched to a gene. CDR1 MGHDK and CDR2 SYGVNS come from the germline V gene. This CDR3 spans 13 amino acids. Clones were read by immunoSEQ multiplex PCR, and TCRdb kept only the in-frame ones, dropping some. The table shows under 100,000 clones, with around nine tenths occurring only once. Of note for this clone: Its antigen is as yet unknown.

Sequencing was performed on CD8+ T cells from blood. This TCR came from a human donor in good health. The chain links TRBV25-1 to TRBJ2-1; 8 bases are shared with TRBD2. The DNA for the CDR3 is TGTGCCAGCAGTTCGGGACTAGTGGATGAGCAGTTCTTC. Encoded protein: CASSSGLVDEQFF.